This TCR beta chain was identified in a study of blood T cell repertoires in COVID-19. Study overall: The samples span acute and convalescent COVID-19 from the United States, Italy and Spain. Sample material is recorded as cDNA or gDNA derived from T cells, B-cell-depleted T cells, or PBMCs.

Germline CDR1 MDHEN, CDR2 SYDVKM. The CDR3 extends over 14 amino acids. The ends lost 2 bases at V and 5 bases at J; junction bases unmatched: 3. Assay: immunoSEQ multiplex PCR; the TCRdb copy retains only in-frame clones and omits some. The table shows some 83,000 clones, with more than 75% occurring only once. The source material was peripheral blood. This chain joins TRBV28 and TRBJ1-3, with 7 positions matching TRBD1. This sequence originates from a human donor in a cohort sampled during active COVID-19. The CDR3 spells CASSLGTARNTIYF. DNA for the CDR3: TGTGCCAGCAGTTTAGGGACAGCCAGAAACACCATATATTTT.